Below, 7 T cell receptor beta chains from the same sample are listed, as sequenced in a study of T cell changes during pregnancy in multiple sclerosis. TCRdb keeps only in-frame clones here, not all; method: immunoSEQ multiplex PCR. The sample lists around 96,000 clones; 90% to 95% were seen once. The specimen was peripheral blood, collected in the third trimester of pregnancy. Source of these receptors: a female donor with multiple sclerosis, enrolled in a pregnancy study.

The chain uses TRBV19 and TRBJ1-5, with 7 bases lining up with TRBD1. Per the germline V gene, CDR1 is LNHDA and CDR2 is SQIVND (reference sequence). V trimming: 4 bases; J trimming: 1 base; junction bases outside the gene matches: 19. The CDR3 extends over 20 amino acids. CDR3: CASSNGITGAPSGSNQPQHF. The CDR3 DNA sequence: TGTGCCAGTAGTAACGGTATTACAGGGGCCCCTTCGGGGAGCAATCAGCCCCAGCATTTT.

The rearrangement links TRBV6-6 to TRBJ2-7; TRBD1 matches 8 bases. The CDR3 consists of 16 residues. Germline-derived CDR1 and CDR2 are MNHNY and SVGAGI (reference sequence). With 4 bases clipped from V and 2 bases from J, the junction kept 10 bases outside the gene matches. This CDR3 is CASSSRAGTGAYEQYF. CDR3 nucleotide sequence: TGTGCCAGCAGTTCTCGCGCCGGGACAGGAGCCTACGAGCAGTACTTC.

V is TRBV28 and J is TRBJ2-2; D may be TRBD2 (5 bases). Germline V CDR1 and CDR2: MDHEN, SYDVKM. This CDR3 is 15 amino acids long. The ends were cut back, 6 bases at V and 1 base at J, with 12 bases in the middle. For the CDR3, the DNA is TGTGCCAGCAGCCACCCGGCGGGGAACACCGGGGAGCTGTTTTTT. Translated: CASSHPAGNTGELFF.

V and J are TRBV4-2 and TRBJ2-4, with 12 bases aligning to TRBD2. The trim removed 0 bases at V and 6 bases at J, leaving 3 bases unmatched. Germline V gives CDR1 LGHNA, CDR2 YNFKEQ. This CDR3 is built from 16 residues. The CDR3 DNA is TGTGCCAGCAGCCAAGATAGGGGACTAGCGGGAAACATTCAGTACTTC. This sequence encodes CASSQDRGLAGNIQYF.

The chain recombines TRBV10-1 with TRBJ2-5; the D gene is possibly TRBD2 (6 bases). V was pared by 4 bases and J by 0 bases, with 27 bases between. CDR1 is WNHNN, CDR2 SYGVQD, per germline (reference sequence). The CDR3 loop spans 20 amino acids. CDR3 in amino acids: CASSGNGSRDSCCHQETQYF. CDR3 nucleotide sequence: TGCGCCAGCAGTGGGAACGGGAGTAGAGATTCGTGTTGCCACCAAGAGACCCAGTACTTC.

The gene calls are TRBV19 and TRBJ2-1, with 11 bases identical to TRBD1. This CDR3 comprises 17 residues. After removal of 5 bases from V and 6 bases from J, the junction contained 12 bases not matched to a gene. The germline gives CDR1 LNHDA, CDR2 SQIVND (reference sequence). In nucleotides, the CDR3 is TGTGCCAGTAGTCTGGCAGGACAGGGGGCTTTTCCCAATGAGCAGTTCTTC. As protein: CASSLAGQGAFPNEQFF.

The V and J genes are TRBV28 and TRBJ2-7, with 7 bases aligning to TRBD1. This CDR3 is 13 amino acids long. J was trimmed by 1 base and V by 5 bases; bases with no gene match: 2. Germline values: CDR1 MDHEN, CDR2 SYDVKM. CDR3 bases: TGTGCCAGCAGTCCCAGGGGGTCCTACGAGCAGTACTTC. It encodes CASSPRGSYEQYF. Using reference TRBV28 and TRBJ2-7 for the parts outside the CDR3, the full variable domain is DVKVTQSSRYLVKRTGEKVFLECVQDMDHENMFWYRQDPGLGLRLIYFSYDVKMKEKGDIPEGYSVSREKKERFSLILESASTNQTSMYLCASSPRGSYEQYFGPGTRLTVT.